This T cell receptor beta chain was obtained from a study of PD-L1 blockade in urothelial cancer (dated by TCRdb to the late 2010s). Concerning the study at large: Therapy was started in about 2014 for all patients, and atezolizumab 1,200 mg was administered intravenously every 3 weeks. Somatic, immune and clinical correlates of response to PD-L1 blockade with atezolizumab in urothelial cancer were the focus of an exploratory multi-omic analysis. An ECOG performance status of 0 or 1 was recorded for the patients, and 0 to 3 prior chemotherapy regimens had been received by the patients. About 90% of the 29 patients were males with bladder-origin urothelial cancer, and about 65% of the roughly 30 reported a prior smoking history. In the same patients who had TCR sequencing, pretreatment tumors also underwent whole exome sequencing and RNA sequencing. Pretreatment tumor samples, along with matched peripheral blood serially collected before and after atezolizumab treatment, were subjected to TCR sequencing. Durable clinical benefit was defined as a progression-free survival longer than 6 months, and TCR features were additionally tested against progression-free survival and overall survival. Durable clinical benefit was achieved by nine patients and was not achieved by 20 patients. Blood samples gave a median of roughly 150,000 T cells and tens of thousands of unique TCRs, with a median clonality of approximately 0.08. Blood samples were analyzed 3 weeks after the start of treatment (second dose) and 6 weeks after the start of treatment. Twenty-nine patients had pretreatment blood TCR-seq, about 24 had at least one posttreatment blood collection, and about 24 had tumor TCR-seq. General study outcomes and caveats: Because of the small sample size (n of about 29) and the many exploratory analyses performed, the results are intended to be regarded as hypothesis-generating. Improved progression-free and overall survival was found to be associated with pretreatment peripheral blood TCR clonality below the median. Among patients with durable benefit, tumor-associated TCR clones showed greater expansion in peripheral blood 3 weeks after treatment started (n ≈ 22, p = 0.022).

The CDR3, from cysteine to phenylalanine, totals 16 residues. Only the CDR3 DNA is retained, 48 bases long and in frame from the first base. The germline V and J ends show losses of 5 bases and 1 base respectively, and no gene match explains 8 bases of the junction. Per the germline V gene, SGHVS is the CDR1 and FNYEAQ is the CDR2. A total of 25 to 35 patients with locally advanced or metastatic urothelial carcinoma, treated at Memorial Sloan Kettering on a trial protocol, made up the cohort. Peripheral blood mononuclear cells were collected from each patient pretreatment and during treatment, giving between 1 and 8 total time points per patient. The Qiagen DNeasy Blood extraction kit was used to purify genomic DNA from total PBMCs and tumor samples. Collected pretreatment and during treatment, PBMCs were isolated and stored as previously described. Synthetic TCR analog templates were spiked into each PCR so that absolute template abundance could be estimated from read counts. The immunoSEQ assay was used to amplify TCRbeta CDR3 regions from genomic DNA with bias-controlled V and J gene primers. Sequencing of rearranged TCRbeta segments was performed at approximately 20X coverage. Per the original workflow: Clustering was used to correct sequencing errors, and CDR3s were annotated against IMGT so that V, D and J genes could be assigned. Downstream analyses used only productive TCRbeta rearrangements, leaving out any out-of-frame or stop-codon sequences. Clonality was calculated as one minus the Shannon entropy normalized by the log of the number of unique productive sequences. Clones differing between time points or between blood and tumor were identified using Fisher's exact test with Benjamini-Hochberg correction, with an adjusted p below 0.01 applied as the threshold. TCRdb carries this immuneACCESS record with in-frame sequences only. Its versions omit some clonotypes, under half of them owing to an unresolved V gene in the studies checked, with the rest unexplained. V and J calls and clone size are copied from that table; D and trimming were computed from the DNA. The sample table shows about 84,000 clones, and approximately 90% are seen once. In total, the top ten clones hold 8% to 10% of the sample.

Comment on this clone: Its antigen is unknown. No base-level quality is on record; no much larger clone is a single base apart.

Sequencing was performed on PBMCs, taken around atezolizumab (anti-PD-L1) treatment. The receptor was derived from a man aged 55 to 69 with urothelial cancer. The chain employs TRBV7-6 and TRBJ1-1; the central 9 bases match TRBD1. The CDR3 has the sequence CASSPGDRVGNTEAFF. At the DNA level, the sequence is TGTGCCAGCAGCCCTGGGGACAGGGTTGGGAACACTGAAGCTTTCTTT.